The TCR beta chain under discussion was sequenced for a study of OX40 agonist ivuxolimab in advanced cancers. At the level of the study: Eligibility admitted prior anti-PD-1, anti-PD-L1 or anti-CTLA-4 therapy; 35% to 40% had some.

Study outcomes and limitations: Some nonresponders likewise displayed low normalized T-cell clonal expansion.

V shed 6 bases and J shed 0 bases, with 9 bases lying between them. The V gene's germline CDR1 is SNHLY and CDR2 FYNNEI. The CDR3 loop spans 14 amino acids. This clone has only one observation. Its cognate antigen is unknown. Sequenced by immunoSEQ multiplex PCR; TCRdb stores in-frame clones only, minus some. The sample shows approximately 82,000 clones, around 90% of them seen only once. The sequencing used CD4+ or CD8+ T cells sorted from blood, collected in a trial of the OX40 agonist ivuxolimab. V gene TRBV2 combines with J gene TRBJ1-5; D gene unclear. The sequence came from an adult with an advanced solid tumor such as melanoma, head and neck, liver or kidney cancer. The CDR3 coding sequence is TGTGCCAGCAGCGGACCCGATAGCAATCAGCCCCAGCATTTT. As protein: CASSGPDSNQPQHF.